Listed here are 16 T cell receptor beta chains from one sample, sequenced in a study of PD-1 blockade in classical Hodgkin lymphoma. Time point specified: cycle 4 day 1 (C4D1), after 5 to 7 weeks of nivolumab. Every patient relapsed after autologous stem cell transplantation, and brentuximab vedotin exposure varied. Clones were sequenced by immunoSEQ multiplex PCR, and TCRdb holds only the in-frame ones, with some missing. The sample has about 39,000 clones, about three quarters seen once. This specimen was peripheral blood mononuclear cells (PBMCs), taken before the fourth cycle of nivolumab. All receptors come from a human donor with classical Hodgkin lymphoma.

V usage is TRBV6-6 and J usage is TRBJ1-1, with TRBD1 identical over 8 bases. Looked up from germline, CDR1 is MNHNY and CDR2 is SVGAGI (reference sequence). The CDR3 runs to 12 residues. V was pared by 4 bases and J by 9 bases, with 4 bases of the junction left unmatched. CDR3 residues: CASSFQGAKAFF. The CDR3 coding sequence is TGTGCCAGCAGTTTCCAGGGGGCGAAAGCTTTCTTT.

This clone was recorded a few times. CDR3 amino acids: CASSPRSNEQFF. As DNA, the CDR3 is TGTGCCAGCTCACCAAGGTCTAATGAGCAGTTCTTC. The genes are TRBV18 and TRBJ2-1; D remains ambiguous. V was pared by 2 bases and J by 7 bases, with 6 bases between. The V gene's germline CDR1 is KGHSH and CDR2 LQKENI. This CDR3 is 12 amino acids long.

The chain recombines TRBV7-2 with TRBJ1-2, with D possibly being TRBD1 (5 bases). Trimming cost V 4 bases and J 2 bases, with 11 bases left between them. Germline assignment: CDR1 SGHTA and CDR2 FQGNSA. CDR3 length: 14 amino acids. The CDR3 bases are TGTGCCAGCAGCTCGTACCGGGGGAACTATGGCTACACCTTC. Translating gives CASSSYRGNYGYTF.

J is TRBJ2-5 and V is TRBV7-9, with 9 nucleotides matching TRBD2. This CDR3 has 14 residues. V shed 4 bases and J 5 bases; nucleotides not matched to a gene: 5. Germline values: CDR1 SEHNR, CDR2 FQNEAQ (reference sequence). The CDR3 coding sequence is TGTGCCAGCAGCTCTACTAGCGGGCTGGAGACCCAGTACTTC. This sequence encodes CASSSTSGLETQYF. Filled out from reference TRBV7-9 and TRBJ2-5, the complete variable domain reads DTGVSQNPRHKITKRGQNVTFRCDPISEHNRLYWYRQTLGQGPEFLTYFQNEAQLEKSRLLSDRFSAERPKGSFSTLEIQRTEQGDSAMYLCASSSTSGLETQYFGPGTRLLVL.

The gene calls are TRBV6-1 and TRBJ1-3; maybe TRBD1 (6 bases). V lost 4 bases and J lost 4, with 11 bases in between. The germline CDR1 and CDR2 sequences are MNHNS and SASEGT. The length of the CDR3 is 14 residues. This chain's CDR3 is CASSAGGSGNTIYF. The CDR3 nucleotides are TGTGCCAGCAGTGCCGGGGGCTCCGGAAACACCATATATTTT.

This clone was found a few times. This chain uses TRBV7-2 with TRBJ2-3; D may be TRBD2 (5 bases). V lost 5 bases to trimming and J lost 0 bases, with 9 bases between them. This CDR3 region has 14 residues. Germline-derived CDR1 and CDR2 are SGHTA and FQGNSA. CDR3 region: CASSQDSSTDTQYF. For the CDR3, the DNA is TGTGCCAGCAGCCAGGACTCAAGCACAGATACGCAGTATTTT. Full variable domain (outside the CDR3, taken from reference TRBV7-2 and TRBJ2-3): GAGVSQSPSNKVTEKGKDVELRCDPISGHTALYWYRQSLGQGLEFLIYFQGNSAPDKSGLPSDRFSAERTGGSVSTLTIQRTQQEDSAVYLCASSQDSSTDTQYFGPGTRLTVL.

This clone was seen only a few times. The V call is TRBV20-1, the J call TRBJ2-1, with D perhaps matching TRBD2 (5 bases). The CDR3 contains 11 residues. Trimming took 3 bases from V and 7 from J, leaving 7 bases between them. CDR1 and CDR2 from the germline V gene are DFQATT and SNEGSKA (reference sequence). DNA for the CDR3: TGCAGTGCTAGGCGAGGGAATGAGCAGTTCTTC. Translation gives CSARRGNEQFF.

CDR3 bases: TGTGCCAGCAGCTTATTACTAGCGGGTATGTCCTACAATGAGCAGTTCTTC. It is translated as CASSLLLAGMSYNEQFF. This chain uses TRBV11-2 with TRBJ2-1, with 9 positions matching TRBD2. V was clipped by 2 bases and J by 1 base; unmatched bases: 6. The CDR3 is 17 residues long. CDR1 and CDR2 (germline): SGHAT, FQNNGV.

The genes are TRBV23-1 and TRBJ2-2, with TRBD1 matching 8 bases. TRBV23-1 is labeled an ORF, and its function is uncertain. J lost 0 bases, V lost 4 bases, and 4 bases had no gene match. The CDR3 is made up of 16 amino acids. CDR3 sequence reads: CASSPRTGSNTGELFF. In nucleotides, the CDR3 is TGCGCCAGCAGTCCTCGGACAGGGTCGAACACCGGGGAGCTGTTTTTT.

As for this clone: This same CDR3 is encoded by further DNA sequences in the sample. The chain combines TRBV14 with TRBJ1-2; D is ambiguous. Between the trimmed V and J ends, which lost 1 base and 5 bases, there was a span of 5 bases. CDR3 size: 12 residues. CDR1 and CDR2 (germline): SGHDN, FVKESK. The CDR3 loop reads CASSQVWYGYTF. In nucleotides, the CDR3 is TGTGCCAGCAGCCAAGTGTGGTATGGCTACACCTTC.

CDR3 in DNA: TGTGCCAGCAGTGACTCTCGCGGGGGAGGTATAGATACGCAGTATTTT. Amino acids: CASSDSRGGGIDTQYF. The chain links TRBV6-4 to TRBJ2-3; TRBD2 aligns across 7 bases. Germline values: CDR1 MRHNA, CDR2 SNTAGT. The length of the CDR3 is 16 residues. Trimming took 0 bases from V and 5 from J; bases not matched to a gene: 8.

This chain uses TRBV9 with TRBJ2-1; maybe TRBD2 (5 bases). Germline V lookup: CDR1 SGDLS, CDR2 YYNGEE. This CDR3 region has 16 residues. V shed 0 bases and J shed 10 bases, with 20 bases lying between them. CDR3 amino acids: CASSVGGGNDLGEQFF. The CDR3, as DNA: TGTGCCAGCAGCGTAGGAGGAGGCAACGACTTAGGAGAGCAGTTCTTC.

V is TRBV27 and J is TRBJ2-3; 7 bases are shared with TRBD2. The CDR3 totals 13 residues. Germline CDR1 MNHEY, CDR2 SMNVEV (reference sequence). V dropped 8 bases and J dropped 4; count of bases not matched to a gene: 6. CDR3 bases: TGTGCCAGCCGCCTGGGGGGGGCAGATACGCAGTATTTT. Translation gives CASRLGGADTQYF.

The table lists this clone with a few counts. The V gene is TRBV19, the J gene TRBJ1-5, with TRBD1 identical over 7 bases. The J segment lost 7 bases and the V segment lost 1 base, leaving 7 bases of the junction unmatched. CDR1 and CDR2 (germline): LNHDA, SQIVND (reference sequence). The CDR3 is 15 residues long. The CDR3: CASSIGRGPGQPQHF. In DNA, the CDR3 is TGTGCCAGTAGTATAGGAAGGGGGCCCGGGCAGCCCCAGCATTTT.

The chain is built from TRBV10-3 and TRBJ1-2; possibly TRBD1 for D (6 bases). The CDR3 totals 13 residues. The germline V gene has CDR1 ENHRY and CDR2 SYGVKD. V lost 5 bases, J lost 3 bases, and 10 bases lay in between. CDR3: CAISRQEYYGYTF. CDR3 coding DNA: TGTGCCATCAGTAGACAGGAGTACTATGGCTACACCTTC.

V and J are TRBV14 and TRBJ1-1; no reliable D call. Trimming pared 4 bases from V and 2 bases from J, leaving 11 bases between. CDR1 SGHDN and CDR2 FVKESK come from the germline V gene. The CDR3 has 14 amino acids. CDR3 bases: TGTGCCAGCAGCCTCCGACCGTTAAACACTGAAGCTTTCTTT. Amino acid sequence: CASSLRPLNTEAFF.